This T cell receptor (beta chain) was recovered during a study of blood T cell repertoires in COVID-19. The CDR3 is 14 amino acids. V lost 5 bases to trimming and J lost 4 bases, with 11 bases between them. Germline V gene lookup returns CDR1 SEHNR and CDR2 FQNEAQ (reference sequence). Cohorts were based on clinical histories the participants reported. TCRdb keeps only in-frame clones here, not all; method: immunoSEQ multiplex PCR. This sample has about 330,000 clones, with about 85% found just once. The origin of this receptor is a woman aged 25 to 39 who had recovered from COVID-19. The sequencing sample was made of PBMCs or T cells enriched from blood (not recorded which). The chain uses TRBV7-9 and TRBJ2-2; tentative D call: TRBD1 (7 bases). In nucleotides, the CDR3 is TGTGCCAGCAGCCGGCAGGGGGGCACCGGGGAGCTGTTTTTT. Protein sequence: CASSRQGGTGELFF.